These 10 T cell receptor beta chains share one sample of origin, sequenced in a study of radiation and T cells in renal cell carcinoma. Described time point: blood 2 weeks post-SBRT. Treatment here: 15 Gy SBRT to primary tumor, nephrectomy 4 weeks later. Clones were sequenced by immunoSEQ multiplex PCR, and TCRdb holds only the in-frame ones, with some missing. Seen here are about 150,000 clones, 87% observed once, and the top ten hold 13%. The starting material was blood, obtained from a patient whose treatment included radiotherapy and nephrectomy. These receptors all come from a woman in her fifties or sixties with renal cell carcinoma.

This sequence joins TRBV19 and TRBJ2-7; 8 bases agree with TRBD1. V was pared by 7 bases and J by 2 bases, with 10 bases of the junction left unmatched. The germline CDR1 and CDR2 sequences are LNHDA and SQIVND (reference sequence). This CDR3 is 15 amino acids long. The CDR3 DNA reads TGTGCCAGTACCGGCTGGGGGGACAGGACCTACGAGCAGTACTTC. This gives the protein CASTGWGDRTYEQYF. The complete variable domain, with remaining parts taken from reference TRBV19 and TRBJ2-7, reads DGGITQSPKYLFRKEGQNVTLSCEQNLNHDAMYWYRQDPGQGLRLIYYSQIVNDFQKGDIAEGYSVSREKKESFPLTVTSAQKNPTAFYLCASTGWGDRTYEQYFGPGTRLTVT.

The chain recombines TRBV6-6 with TRBJ2-2, with D perhaps given as TRBD1 or TRBD2 (6 bases each). The germline gives CDR1 MNHNY, CDR2 SVGAGI (reference sequence). This CDR3 has 14 residues. V shed 9 bases and J shed 0 bases, with 11 bases lying between them. The CDR3 protein is CASKEGANTGELFF. The CDR3 DNA sequence: TGTGCCAGTAAGGAGGGGGCGAACACCGGGGAGCTGTTTTTT.

V gene TRBV10-3 combines with J gene TRBJ2-1; unclear D gene. CDR3 length equals 15 residues. V lost 3 bases, J lost 7 bases, and 16 bases lay in between. Germline V gene data show CDR1 as ENHRY and CDR2 as SYGVKD. CDR3 region: CAISEMDFIGNEQFF. CDR3 nucleotide sequence: TGTGCCATCAGTGAAATGGATTTTATAGGGAATGAGCAGTTCTTC.

V and J are TRBV7-2 and TRBJ2-1; TRBD1 matches at 9 bases. There are 14 residues in the CDR3. Losses at the gene ends were 5 bases for V and 10 bases for J; bases not matched to a gene: 9. The germline V gene has CDR1 SGHTA and CDR2 FQGNSA. The CDR3 bases are TGTGCCAGCAGCCGGGGACAGGGAGTAGTAGAGCAGTTCTTC. This translates into CASSRGQGVVEQFF. Supplemented by reference TRBV7-2 and TRBJ2-1, the full variable domain reads GAGVSQSPSNKVTEKGKDVELRCDPISGHTALYWYRQSLGQGLEFLIYFQGNSAPDKSGLPSDRFSAERTGGSVSTLTIQRTQQEDSAVYLCASSRGQGVVEQFFGPGTRLTVL.

This rearrangement joins TRBV4-2 to TRBJ1-2, with TRBD1 identical over 7 bases. CDR3 length: 15 amino acids. V was pared by 7 bases and J by 4 bases, with 12 bases of the junction left unmatched. Germline-derived CDR1 and CDR2 are LGHNA and YNFKEQ. The CDR3 is CASTKARQGGYGYTF. The CDR3 coding sequence is TGTGCCAGCACCAAAGCCCGACAGGGTGGCTATGGCTACACCTTC.

The chain recombines TRBV7-9 with TRBJ1-5; D perhaps matches TRBD1 (5 bases). The CDR3 runs 14 residues. Germline V CDR1 and CDR2: SEHNR, FQNEAQ (reference sequence). Between the trimmed V and J ends, which lost 5 bases and 2 bases, there was a span of 10 bases. The CDR3 reads CASSPGTGNQPQHF. The CDR3 bases are TGTGCCAGCAGCCCAGGGACCGGCAATCAGCCCCAGCATTTT.

The V call is TRBV7-9, the J call TRBJ1-1; D is unclear. This CDR3 comprises 13 residues. Per the germline V gene, CDR1 is SEHNR and CDR2 is FQNEAQ (reference sequence). Trimming shortened V by 6 bases and J by 10 bases, and 18 bases separated the two germline ends. The CDR3 region is CASRLNEFTRAFF. CDR3 nucleotides: TGTGCCAGCAGGCTTAACGAATTTACTAGAGCTTTCTTT.

CDR3 nucleotides: TGCAGCGTTAAGGAAGGGAGAGAGACCCAGTACTTC. It translates to CSVKEGRETQYF. The rearrangement uses TRBV29-1 and TRBJ2-5; tentative D call: TRBD2 (5 bases). Looked up from germline, CDR1 is SQVTM and CDR2 is ANQGSEA. The length of the CDR3 is 12 residues. With 5 bases removed from V and 4 bases from J, the gap between germline ends came to 11 bases.

V usage is TRBV7-8 and J usage is TRBJ1-1, with 10 positions matching TRBD1. Germline CDR1 reads SGHVS; CDR2 reads FQNEAQ. The CDR3 consists of 14 residues. With V trimmed by 7 bases and J by 4 bases, 6 bases remained unmatched. CDR3 residues: CASTGQGGGTEAFF. Here the CDR3 DNA reads TGTGCCAGCACCGGACAGGGGGGAGGCACTGAAGCTTTCTTT.

The J gene is TRBJ1-2, the V gene TRBV6-1; D ambiguous. Trimming pared 7 bases from V and 4 bases from J, leaving 10 bases between. From germline, CDR1 is MNHNS and CDR2 SASEGT. The CDR3 runs 12 residues. The CDR3 DNA reads TGTGCCAGCAAGGCGCCGGGCTATGGCTACACCTTC. It specifies CASKAPGYGYTF.